The clone carrying this T cell receptor beta chain appeared many times. Its antigen is as yet unknown. Each CDR3 protein is one row after TCRdb ran MiXCR on the 5' RACE reads. The sample includes approximately 690,000 distinct CDR3 sequences, 5.5% to 7.5% of them seen just once. These data originate in a study of identical twins. The study's findings and limits: Invariant MAIT and iNKT cells could partly confound zero-insertion analyses.

Sequenced: naive T cells sorted from blood. The clonotype comes from a man aged 18-30 years in good health.

In nucleotides, the CDR3 is TGTGCCAGCAGACCCCGCAGAATCACCGGGGAGCTGTTTTTT. Protein: CASRPRRITGELFF. The chain employs TRBV7-2 and TRBJ2-2, with no clear D. Germline V lookup: CDR1 SGHTA, CDR2 FQGNSA. This CDR3 is 14 amino acids long. V was pared by 6 bases and J by 4 bases, with 12 bases between. The full variable domain, completed using reference TRBV7-2 and TRBJ2-2, is GAGVSQSPSNKVTEKGKDVELRCDPISGHTALYWYRQSLGQGLEFLIYFQGNSAPDKSGLPSDRFSAERTGGSVSTLTIQRTQQEDSAVYLCASRPRRITGELFFGEGSRLTVL.